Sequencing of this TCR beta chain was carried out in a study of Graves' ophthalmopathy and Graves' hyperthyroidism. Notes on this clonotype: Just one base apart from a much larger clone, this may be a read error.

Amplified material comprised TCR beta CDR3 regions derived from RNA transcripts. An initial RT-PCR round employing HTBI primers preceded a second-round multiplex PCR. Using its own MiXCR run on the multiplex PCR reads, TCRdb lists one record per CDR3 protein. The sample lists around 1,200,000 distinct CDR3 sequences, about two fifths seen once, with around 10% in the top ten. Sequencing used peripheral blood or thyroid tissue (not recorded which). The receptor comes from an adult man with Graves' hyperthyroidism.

The CDR3 spells CASSVSNELGVETQYF. The CDR3 coding sequence is TGTGCCAGCAGCGTCAGTAATGAGTTGGGGGTAGAGACCCAGTACTTC. The rearrangement links TRBV9 to TRBJ2-5; TRBD1 or TRBD2 may be the D gene (5 bases each). V was shortened by 2 bases and J by 4 bases, with 18 bases between the two germline ends. CDR3 length equals 16 residues. Looked up from germline, CDR1 is SGDLS and CDR2 is YYNGEE.